A single sample is the source of the 4 T cell receptor beta chains below, sequenced in a study of blood T cell repertoires in COVID-19. Assay: immunoSEQ multiplex PCR; the TCRdb copy retains only in-frame clones and omits some. The top ten hold 5% to 7.5% of the sample, which has about 190,000 clones, approximately 90% seen once. Sequencing used peripheral blood. The receptors stem from a middle-aged woman who had recovered from COVID-19.

This clone was seen more than once but under ten times. The V and J genes are TRBV5-3 and TRBJ2-1; the match to TRBD2 covers 13 bases. TRBV5-3 is marked as an open reading frame, function uncertain. J was trimmed by 6 bases and V by 1 base; bases with no gene match: 4. The CDR3 extends over 16 amino acids. The CDR3 DNA reads as TGTGCCAGAAGCTTGCCTGGGACTAGCGGGACCAATGAGCAGTTCTTC. This codes for CARSLPGTSGTNEQFF.

V is TRBV6-5 and J is TRBJ1-4, with a possible D match to TRBD1 (6 bases). The CDR3 extends over 15 amino acids. CDR1 MNHEY and CDR2 SVGAGI come from the germline V gene. The V end lost 6 bases, the J end lost 4 bases, and 15 bases lay between the germline ends. CDR3 region: CASRDSGTNNEKLFF. The CDR3 bases are TGTGCCAGCAGGGACTCGGGGACAAATAATGAAAAACTGTTTTTT.

The chain uses TRBV5-1 and TRBJ2-2; 8 bases align to TRBD2. Germline lookup yields CDR1 SGHRS and CDR2 YFSETQ. With V trimmed by 3 bases and J by 0 bases, 4 bases remained unmatched. This CDR3 has 16 residues. CDR3 residues: CASSSTSGANTGELFF. In DNA form, the CDR3 reads TGCGCCAGCAGCTCAACTAGCGGAGCGAACACCGGGGAGCTGTTTTTT.

The gene calls are TRBV5-1 and TRBJ2-1; 7 bases are shared with TRBD1. The CDR3 has 16 residues. CDR1 SGHRS and CDR2 YFSETQ come from the germline V gene. Trimming removed 0 bases from V and 2 bases from J; junction bases left unmatched: 5. The CDR3 loop reads CASSLEGQGAYNEQFF. DNA for the CDR3: TGCGCCAGCAGCTTGGAGGGCCAGGGGGCCTACAATGAGCAGTTCTTC.